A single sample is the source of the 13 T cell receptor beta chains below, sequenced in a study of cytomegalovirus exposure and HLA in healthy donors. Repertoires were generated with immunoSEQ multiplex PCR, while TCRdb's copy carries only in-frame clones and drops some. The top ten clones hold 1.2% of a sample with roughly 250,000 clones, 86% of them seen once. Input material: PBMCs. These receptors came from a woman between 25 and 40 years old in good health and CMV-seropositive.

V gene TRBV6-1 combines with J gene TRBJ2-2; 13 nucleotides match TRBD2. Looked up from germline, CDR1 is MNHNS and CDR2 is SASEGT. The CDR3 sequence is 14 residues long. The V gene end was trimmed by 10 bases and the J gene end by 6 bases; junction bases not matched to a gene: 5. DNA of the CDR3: TGTGCCATGGGGACTAGCGGGATCGCCGGGGAGCTGTTTTTT. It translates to CAMGTSGIAGELFF.

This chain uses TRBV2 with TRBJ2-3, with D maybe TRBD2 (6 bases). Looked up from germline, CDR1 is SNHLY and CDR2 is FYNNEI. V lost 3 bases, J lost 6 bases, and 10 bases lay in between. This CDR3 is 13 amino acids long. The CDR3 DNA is TGTGCCAGCAGTGAGCGGGGTGGCGATACGCAGTATTTT. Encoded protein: CASSERGGDTQYF.

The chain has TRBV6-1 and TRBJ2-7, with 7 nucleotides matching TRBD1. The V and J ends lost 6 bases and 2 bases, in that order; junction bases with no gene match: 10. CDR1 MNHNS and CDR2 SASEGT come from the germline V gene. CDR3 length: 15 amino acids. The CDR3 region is CASSEWGTEPYEQYF. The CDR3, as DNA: TGTGCCAGCAGCGAATGGGGGACAGAGCCCTACGAGCAGTACTTC.

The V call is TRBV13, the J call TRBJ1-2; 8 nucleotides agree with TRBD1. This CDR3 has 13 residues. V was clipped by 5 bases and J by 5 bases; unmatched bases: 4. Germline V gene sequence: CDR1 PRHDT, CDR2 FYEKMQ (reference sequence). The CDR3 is CASSPGTGYGYTF. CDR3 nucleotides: TGTGCCAGCAGCCCTGGGACAGGATATGGCTACACCTTC.

The CDR3 loop is CASSYWRGSYNEQFF. DNA of the CDR3: TGTGCCAGCAGTTATTGGCGGGGCTCCTACAATGAGCAGTTCTTC. V and J are TRBV6-5 and TRBJ2-1; a possible D gene is TRBD2 (6 bases). V was clipped by 3 bases and J by 0 bases, with 9 bases between them. CDR3 length equals 15 residues. Germline V gene lookup returns CDR1 MNHEY and CDR2 SVGAGI.

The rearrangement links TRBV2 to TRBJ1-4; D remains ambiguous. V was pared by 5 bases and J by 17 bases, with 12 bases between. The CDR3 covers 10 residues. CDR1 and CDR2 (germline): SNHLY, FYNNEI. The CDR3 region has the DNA TGTGCCAGCAGTTATGAGGGATACTTTTTT. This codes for CASSYEGYFF.

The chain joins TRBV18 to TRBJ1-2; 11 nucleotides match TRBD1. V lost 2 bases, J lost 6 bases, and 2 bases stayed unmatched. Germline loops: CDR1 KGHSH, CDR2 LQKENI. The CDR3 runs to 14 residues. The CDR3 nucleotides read TGTGCCAGCTCACCAGGGACAGGGGGTAATGGCTACACCTTC. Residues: CASSPGTGGNGYTF.

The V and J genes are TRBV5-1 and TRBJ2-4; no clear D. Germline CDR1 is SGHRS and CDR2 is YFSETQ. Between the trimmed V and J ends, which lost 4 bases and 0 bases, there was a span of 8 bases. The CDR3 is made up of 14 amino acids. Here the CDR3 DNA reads TGCGCCAGCAGCCTGACTGTAGCCAAAAACATTCAGTACTTC. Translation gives CASSLTVAKNIQYF. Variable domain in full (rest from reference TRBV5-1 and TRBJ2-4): KAGVTQTPRYLIKTRGQQVTLSCSPISGHRSVSWYQQTPGQGLQFLFEYFSETQRNKGNFPGRFSGRQFSNSRSEMNVSTLELGDSALYLCASSLTVAKNIQYFGAGTRLSVL.

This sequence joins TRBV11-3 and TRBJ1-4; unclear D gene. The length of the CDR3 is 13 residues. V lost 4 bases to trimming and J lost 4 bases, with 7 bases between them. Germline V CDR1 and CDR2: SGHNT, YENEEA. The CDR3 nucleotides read TGTGCCAGCAGCTCGCACTATAATGAAAAACTGTTTTTT. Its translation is CASSSHYNEKLFF. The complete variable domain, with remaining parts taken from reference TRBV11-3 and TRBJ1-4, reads EAGVVQSPRYKIIEKKQPVAFWCNPISGHNTLYWYLQNLGQGPELLIRYENEEAVDDSQLPKDRFSAERLKGVDSTLKIQPAELGDSAVYLCASSSHYNEKLFFGSGTQLSVL.

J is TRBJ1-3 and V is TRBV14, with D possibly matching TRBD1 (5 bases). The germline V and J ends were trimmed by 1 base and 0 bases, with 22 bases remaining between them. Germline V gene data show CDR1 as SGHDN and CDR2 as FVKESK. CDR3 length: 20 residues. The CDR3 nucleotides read TGTGCCAGCAGCCAAGTAGGAGGGGTAAGGTCTTCCGGCTCTGGAAACACCATATATTTT. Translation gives CASSQVGGVRSSGSGNTIYF.

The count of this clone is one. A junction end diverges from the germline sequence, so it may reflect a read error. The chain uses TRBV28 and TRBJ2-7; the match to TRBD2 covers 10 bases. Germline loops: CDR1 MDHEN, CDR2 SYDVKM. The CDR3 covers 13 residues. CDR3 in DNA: TGTGCCAGCAGTACCAGGACTAGCGGAAACGTCGGCTTC. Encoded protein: CASSTRTSGNVGF.

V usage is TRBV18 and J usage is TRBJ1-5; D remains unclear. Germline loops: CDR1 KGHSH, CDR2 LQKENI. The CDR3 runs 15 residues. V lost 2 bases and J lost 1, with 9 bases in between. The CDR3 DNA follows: TGTGCCAGCTCACCAGAAATCGGGAGCAATCAGCCCCAGCATTTT. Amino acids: CASSPEIGSNQPQHF.

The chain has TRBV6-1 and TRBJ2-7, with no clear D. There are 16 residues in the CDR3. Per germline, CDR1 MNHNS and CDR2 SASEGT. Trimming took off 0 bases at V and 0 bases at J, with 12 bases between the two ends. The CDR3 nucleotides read TGTGCCAGCAGTGAAGCATCGGCGGTTAACTCCTACGAGCAGTACTTC. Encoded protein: CASSEASAVNSYEQYF.